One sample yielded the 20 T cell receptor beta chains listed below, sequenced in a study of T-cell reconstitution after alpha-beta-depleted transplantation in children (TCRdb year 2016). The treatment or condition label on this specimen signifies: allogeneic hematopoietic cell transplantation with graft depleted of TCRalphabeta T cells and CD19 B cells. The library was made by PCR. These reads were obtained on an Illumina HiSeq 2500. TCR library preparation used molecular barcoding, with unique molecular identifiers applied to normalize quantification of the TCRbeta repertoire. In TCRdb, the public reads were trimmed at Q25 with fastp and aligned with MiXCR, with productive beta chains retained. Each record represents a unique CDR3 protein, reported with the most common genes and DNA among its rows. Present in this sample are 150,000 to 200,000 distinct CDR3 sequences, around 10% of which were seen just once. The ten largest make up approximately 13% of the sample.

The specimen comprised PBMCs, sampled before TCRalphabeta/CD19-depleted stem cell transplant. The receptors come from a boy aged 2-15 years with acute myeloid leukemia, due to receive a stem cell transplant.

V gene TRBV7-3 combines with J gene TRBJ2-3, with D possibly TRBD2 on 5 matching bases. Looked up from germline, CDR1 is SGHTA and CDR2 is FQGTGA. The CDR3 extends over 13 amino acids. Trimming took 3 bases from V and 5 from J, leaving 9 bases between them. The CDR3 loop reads CASSLLEGDTQYF. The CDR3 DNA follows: TGTGCCAGCAGCTTGCTTGAGGGAGATACGCAGTATTTT.

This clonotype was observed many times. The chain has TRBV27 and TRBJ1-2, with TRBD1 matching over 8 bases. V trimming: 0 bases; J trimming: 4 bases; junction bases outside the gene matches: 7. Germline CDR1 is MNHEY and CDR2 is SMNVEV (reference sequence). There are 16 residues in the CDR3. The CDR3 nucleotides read TGTGCCAGCAGTTTATCCAACAGGGGGGGGGCCTATGGCTACACCTTC. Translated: CASSLSNRGGAYGYTF.

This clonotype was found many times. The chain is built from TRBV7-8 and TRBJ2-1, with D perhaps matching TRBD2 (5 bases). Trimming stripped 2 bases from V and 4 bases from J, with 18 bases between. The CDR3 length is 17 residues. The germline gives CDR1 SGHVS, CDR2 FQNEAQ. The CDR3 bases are TGTGCCAGCAGCTTAAATGAATGGACTTACGTTTACAATGAGCAGTTCTTC. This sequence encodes CASSLNEWTYVYNEQFF.

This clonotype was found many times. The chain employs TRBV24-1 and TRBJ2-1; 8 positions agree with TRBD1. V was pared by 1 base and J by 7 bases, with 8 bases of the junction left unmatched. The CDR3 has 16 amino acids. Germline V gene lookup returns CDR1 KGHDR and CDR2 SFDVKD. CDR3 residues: CATSDFPRDRRNEQFF. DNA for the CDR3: TGTGCCACCAGTGATTTTCCCCGGGACAGGCGAAATGAGCAGTTCTTC.

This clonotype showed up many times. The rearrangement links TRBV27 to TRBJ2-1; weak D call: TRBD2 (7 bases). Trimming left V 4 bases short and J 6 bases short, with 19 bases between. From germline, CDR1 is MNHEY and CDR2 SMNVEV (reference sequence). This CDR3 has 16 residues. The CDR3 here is CASSWRGGRKRNEQFF. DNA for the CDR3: TGTGCCAGCAGTTGGAGGGGGGGGCGAAAGCGCAATGAGCAGTTCTTC.

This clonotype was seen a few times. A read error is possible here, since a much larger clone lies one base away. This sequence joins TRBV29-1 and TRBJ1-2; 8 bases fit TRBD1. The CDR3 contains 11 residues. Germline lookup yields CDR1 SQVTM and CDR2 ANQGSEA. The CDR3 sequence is CSDRGNYGDTF. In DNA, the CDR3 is TGCAGCGACAGGGGGAACTATGGCGACACCTTC.

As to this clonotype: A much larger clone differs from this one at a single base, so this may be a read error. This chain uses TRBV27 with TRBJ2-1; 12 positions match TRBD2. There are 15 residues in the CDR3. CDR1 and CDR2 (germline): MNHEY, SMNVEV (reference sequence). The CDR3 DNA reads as TGTCCCAGCAGTAGACTAGCGGGAGATCCCAATGAGCAGTTCTTC. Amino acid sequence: CPSSRLAGDPNEQFF.

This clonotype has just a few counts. Here the CDR3 DNA reads TGCAGTGCTTCAGAGAACACTGAAGCTTTCTTT. Amino acids: CSASENTEAFF. The rearrangement joins TRBV20-1 to TRBJ1-1; D is unclear. The length of the CDR3 is 11 residues. With 5 bases removed from V and 1 base from J, the gap between germline ends came to 5 bases. Per the germline V gene, CDR1 is DFQATT and CDR2 is SNEGSKA (reference sequence).

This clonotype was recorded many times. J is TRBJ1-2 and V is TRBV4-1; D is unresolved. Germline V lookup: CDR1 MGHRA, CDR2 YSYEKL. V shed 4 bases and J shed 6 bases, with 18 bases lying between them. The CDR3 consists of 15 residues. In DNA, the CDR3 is TGCGCCAGCAGCCCATACCGAATGATTGGGAATGGCTACACCTTC. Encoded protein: CASSPYRMIGNGYTF.

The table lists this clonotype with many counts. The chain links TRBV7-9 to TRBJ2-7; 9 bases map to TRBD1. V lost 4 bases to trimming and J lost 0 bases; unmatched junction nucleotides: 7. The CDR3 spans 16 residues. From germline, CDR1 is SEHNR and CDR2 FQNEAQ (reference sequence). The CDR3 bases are TGTGCCAGCAGCTCTACAAGACAGGGGGGCTCCTACGAGCAGTACTTC. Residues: CASSSTRQGGSYEQYF.

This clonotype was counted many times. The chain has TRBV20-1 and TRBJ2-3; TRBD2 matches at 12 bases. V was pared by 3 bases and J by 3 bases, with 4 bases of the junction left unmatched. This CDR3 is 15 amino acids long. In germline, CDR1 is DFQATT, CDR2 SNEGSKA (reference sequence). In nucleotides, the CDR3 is TGCAGTGCTAGTAGGACTAGCGGGGAAACAGATACGCAGTATTTT. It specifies CSASRTSGETDTQYF.

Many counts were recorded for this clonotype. The CDR3 sequence: CASRLVPMEQFF. The CDR3 nucleotides are TGCGCCAGCAGACTGGTCCCTATGGAGCAGTTCTTC. The gene calls are TRBV5-1 and TRBJ2-1; D gene unclear. This CDR3 region has 12 residues. Germline V gives CDR1 SGHRS, CDR2 YFSETQ. V lost 5 bases and J lost 10, with 13 bases in between.

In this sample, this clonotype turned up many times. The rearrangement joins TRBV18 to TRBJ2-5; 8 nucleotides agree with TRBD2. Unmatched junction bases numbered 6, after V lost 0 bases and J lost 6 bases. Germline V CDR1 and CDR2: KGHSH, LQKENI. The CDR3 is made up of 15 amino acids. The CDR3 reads CASSPPASGRQTQYF. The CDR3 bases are TGTGCCAGCTCACCACCGGCTAGCGGGCGTCAGACCCAGTACTTC.

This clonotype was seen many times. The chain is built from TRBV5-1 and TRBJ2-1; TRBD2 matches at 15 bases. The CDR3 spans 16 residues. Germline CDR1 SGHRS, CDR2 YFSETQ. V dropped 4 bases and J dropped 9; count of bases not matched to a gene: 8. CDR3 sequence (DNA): TGCGCCAGCAGCCCCGGAGGGACTAGCGGGAGGATTGAGCAGTTCTTC. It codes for CASSPGGTSGRIEQFF.

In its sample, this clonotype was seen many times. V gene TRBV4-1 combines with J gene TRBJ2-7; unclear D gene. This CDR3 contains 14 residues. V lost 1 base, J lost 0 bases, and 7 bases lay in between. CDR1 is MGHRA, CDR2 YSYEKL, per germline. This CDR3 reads CASSQGPGSYEQYF. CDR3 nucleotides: TGCGCCAGCAGCCAAGGTCCGGGCTCCTACGAGCAGTACTTC.

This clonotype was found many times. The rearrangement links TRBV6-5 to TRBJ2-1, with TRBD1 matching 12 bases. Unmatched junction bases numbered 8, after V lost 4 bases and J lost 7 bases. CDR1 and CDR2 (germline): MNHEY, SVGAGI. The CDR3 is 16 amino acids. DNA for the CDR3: TGTGCCAGCAGTTTAACCGGGACAGGGGGCTTGAATGAGCAGTTCTTC. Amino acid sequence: CASSLTGTGGLNEQFF.

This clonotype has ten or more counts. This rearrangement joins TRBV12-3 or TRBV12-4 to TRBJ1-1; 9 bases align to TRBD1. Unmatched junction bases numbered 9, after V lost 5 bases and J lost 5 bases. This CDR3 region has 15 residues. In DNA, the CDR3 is TGTGCCAGCAGTCCTCGACAGGGGGTGAGGACTGAAGCTTTCTTT. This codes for CASSPRQGVRTEAFF.

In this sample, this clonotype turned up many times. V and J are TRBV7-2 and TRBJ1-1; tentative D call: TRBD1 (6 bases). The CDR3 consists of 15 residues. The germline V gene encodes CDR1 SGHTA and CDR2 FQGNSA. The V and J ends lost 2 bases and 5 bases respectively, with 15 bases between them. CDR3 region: CASSLRVAGETEAFF. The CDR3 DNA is TGTGCCAGCAGCTTAAGGGTCGCAGGGGAAACTGAAGCTTTCTTT. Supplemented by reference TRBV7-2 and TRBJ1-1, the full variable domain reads GAGVSQSPSNKVTEKGKDVELRCDPISGHTALYWYRQSLGQGLEFLIYFQGNSAPDKSGLPSDRFSAERTGGSVSTLTIQRTQQEDSAVYLCASSLRVAGETEAFFGQGTRLTVV.

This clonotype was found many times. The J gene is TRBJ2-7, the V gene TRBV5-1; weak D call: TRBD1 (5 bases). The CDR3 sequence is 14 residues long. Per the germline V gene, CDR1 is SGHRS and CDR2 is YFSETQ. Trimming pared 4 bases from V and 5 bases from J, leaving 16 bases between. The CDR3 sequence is CASSLLDTTHEQYF. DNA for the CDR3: TGCGCCAGCAGCCTCCTGGACACGACCCACGAGCAGTACTTC.

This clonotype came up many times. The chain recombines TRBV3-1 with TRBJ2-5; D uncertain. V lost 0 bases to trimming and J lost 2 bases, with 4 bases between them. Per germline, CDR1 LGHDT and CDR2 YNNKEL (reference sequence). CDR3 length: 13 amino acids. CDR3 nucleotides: TGTGCCAGCAGCCAAGATCATCAAGAGACCCAGTACTTC. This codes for CASSQDHQETQYF.